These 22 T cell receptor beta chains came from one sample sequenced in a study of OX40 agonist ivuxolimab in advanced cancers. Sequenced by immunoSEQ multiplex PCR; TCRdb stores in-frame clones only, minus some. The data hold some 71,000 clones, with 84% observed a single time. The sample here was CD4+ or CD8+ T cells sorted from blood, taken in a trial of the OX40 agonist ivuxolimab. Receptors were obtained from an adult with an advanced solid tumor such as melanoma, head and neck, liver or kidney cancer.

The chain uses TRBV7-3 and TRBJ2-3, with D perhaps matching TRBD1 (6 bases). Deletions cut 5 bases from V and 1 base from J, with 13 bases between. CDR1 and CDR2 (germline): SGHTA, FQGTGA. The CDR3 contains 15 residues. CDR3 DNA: TGTGCCAGCAGCCTTCAGGGGTCGGGCACAGATACGCAGTATTTT. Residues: CASSLQGSGTDTQYF.

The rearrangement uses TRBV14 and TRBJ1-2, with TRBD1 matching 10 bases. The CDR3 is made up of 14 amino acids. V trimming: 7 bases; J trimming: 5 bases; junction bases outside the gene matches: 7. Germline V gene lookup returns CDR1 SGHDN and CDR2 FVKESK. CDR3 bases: TGTGCCAGCACCCGGGGACAGGGGATGTATGGCTACACCTTC. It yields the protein CASTRGQGMYGYTF.

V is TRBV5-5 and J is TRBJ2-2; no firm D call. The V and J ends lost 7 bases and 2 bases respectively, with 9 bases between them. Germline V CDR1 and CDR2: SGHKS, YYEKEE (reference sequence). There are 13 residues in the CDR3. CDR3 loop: CASVDLNTGELFF. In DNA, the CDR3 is TGTGCCAGCGTTGACCTAAACACCGGGGAGCTGTTTTTT.

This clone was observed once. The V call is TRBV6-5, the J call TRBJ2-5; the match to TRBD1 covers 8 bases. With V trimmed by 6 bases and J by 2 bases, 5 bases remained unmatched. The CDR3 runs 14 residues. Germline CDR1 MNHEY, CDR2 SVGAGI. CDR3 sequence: CASSSRQGQETQYF. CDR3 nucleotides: TGTGCCAGCAGCTCCCGACAGGGGCAAGAGACCCAGTACTTC.

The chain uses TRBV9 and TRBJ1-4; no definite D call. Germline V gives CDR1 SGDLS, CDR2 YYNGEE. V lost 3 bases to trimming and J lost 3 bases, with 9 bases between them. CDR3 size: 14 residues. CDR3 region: CASSDGRPNEKLFF. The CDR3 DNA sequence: TGTGCCAGCAGCGACGGGCGGCCTAATGAAAAACTGTTTTTT.

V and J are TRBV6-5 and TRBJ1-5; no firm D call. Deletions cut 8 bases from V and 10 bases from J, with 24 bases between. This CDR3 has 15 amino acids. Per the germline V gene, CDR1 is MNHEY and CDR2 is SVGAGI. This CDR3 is CASLYTRVTKRPQHF. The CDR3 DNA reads TGTGCCAGCCTCTACACCCGGGTTACTAAAAGACCCCAGCATTTT.

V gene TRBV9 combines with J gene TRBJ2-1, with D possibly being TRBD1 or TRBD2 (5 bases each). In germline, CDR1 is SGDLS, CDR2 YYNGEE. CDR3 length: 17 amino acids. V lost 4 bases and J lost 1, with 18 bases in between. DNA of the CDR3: TGTGCCAGCAGCCCCGAGGGCAGGGTAGTATCCTACAATGAGCAGTTCTTC. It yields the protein CASSPEGRVVSYNEQFF.

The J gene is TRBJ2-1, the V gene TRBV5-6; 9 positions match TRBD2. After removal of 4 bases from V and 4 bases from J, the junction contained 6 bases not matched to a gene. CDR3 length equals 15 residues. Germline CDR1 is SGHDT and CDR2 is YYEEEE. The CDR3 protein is CASSRGTSRYNEQFF. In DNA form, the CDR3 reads TGTGCCAGCAGCCGCGGGACTAGCCGTTACAATGAGCAGTTCTTC.

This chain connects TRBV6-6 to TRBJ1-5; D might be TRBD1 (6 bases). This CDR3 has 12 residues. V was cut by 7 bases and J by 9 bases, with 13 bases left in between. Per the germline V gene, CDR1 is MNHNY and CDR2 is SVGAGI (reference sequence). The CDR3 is CASIKGGGPQHF. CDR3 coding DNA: TGTGCCAGCATCAAAGGGGGAGGGCCCCAGCATTTT.

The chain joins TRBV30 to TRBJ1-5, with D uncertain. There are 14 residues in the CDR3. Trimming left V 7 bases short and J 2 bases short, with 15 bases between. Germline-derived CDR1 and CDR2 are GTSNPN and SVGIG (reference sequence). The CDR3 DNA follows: TGTGCCTTCGGACCCAAGGTGGGCAATCAGCCCCAGCATTTT. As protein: CAFGPKVGNQPQHF.

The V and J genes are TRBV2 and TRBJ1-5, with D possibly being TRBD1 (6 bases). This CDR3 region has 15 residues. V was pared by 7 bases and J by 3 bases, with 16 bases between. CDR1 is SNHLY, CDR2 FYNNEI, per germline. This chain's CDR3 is CASTGNRAFNQPQHF. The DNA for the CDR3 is TGTGCCAGCACTGGAAACAGGGCATTCAATCAGCCCCAGCATTTT.

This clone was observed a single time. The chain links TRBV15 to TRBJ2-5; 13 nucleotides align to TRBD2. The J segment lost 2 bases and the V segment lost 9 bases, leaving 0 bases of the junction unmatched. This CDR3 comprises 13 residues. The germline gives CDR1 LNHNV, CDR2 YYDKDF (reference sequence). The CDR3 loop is CATTSGGQETQYF. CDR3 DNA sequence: TGTGCCACGACTAGCGGGGGGCAAGAGACCCAGTACTTC.

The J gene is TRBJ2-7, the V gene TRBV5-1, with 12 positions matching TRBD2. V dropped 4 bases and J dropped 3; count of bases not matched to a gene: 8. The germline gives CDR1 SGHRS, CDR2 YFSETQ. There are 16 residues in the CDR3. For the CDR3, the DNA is TGCGCCAGCAGCCCGGGGACTAGCGGGTTCAACTACGAGCAGTACTTC. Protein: CASSPGTSGFNYEQYF.

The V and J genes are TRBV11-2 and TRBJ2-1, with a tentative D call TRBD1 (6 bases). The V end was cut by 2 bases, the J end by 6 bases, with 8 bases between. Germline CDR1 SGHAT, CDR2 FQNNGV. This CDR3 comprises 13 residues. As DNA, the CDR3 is TGTGCCAGCAGCTTAACGACAGGCAATGAGCAGTTCTTC. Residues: CASSLTTGNEQFF.

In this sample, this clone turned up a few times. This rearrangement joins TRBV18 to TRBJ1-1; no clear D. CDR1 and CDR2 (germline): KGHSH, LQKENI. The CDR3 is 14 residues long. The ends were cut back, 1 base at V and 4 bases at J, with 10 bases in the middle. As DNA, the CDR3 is TGTGCCAGCTCACCACGATCCATAGGCACTGAAGCTTTCTTT. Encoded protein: CASSPRSIGTEAFF.

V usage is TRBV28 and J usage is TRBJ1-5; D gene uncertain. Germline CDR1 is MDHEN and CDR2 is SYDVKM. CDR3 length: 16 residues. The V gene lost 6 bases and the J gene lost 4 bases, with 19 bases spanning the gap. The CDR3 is CASRIHKGAMNQPQHF. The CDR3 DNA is TGTGCCAGCAGGATACATAAGGGCGCCATGAATCAGCCCCAGCATTTT.

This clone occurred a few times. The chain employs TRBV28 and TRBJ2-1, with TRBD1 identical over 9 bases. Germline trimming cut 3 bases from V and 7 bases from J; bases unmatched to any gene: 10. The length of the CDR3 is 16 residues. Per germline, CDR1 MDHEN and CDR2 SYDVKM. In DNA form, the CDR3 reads TGTGCCAGCAGTTTCCCCGCCGGACAGGGGCAAAATGAGCAGTTCTTC. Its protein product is CASSFPAGQGQNEQFF.

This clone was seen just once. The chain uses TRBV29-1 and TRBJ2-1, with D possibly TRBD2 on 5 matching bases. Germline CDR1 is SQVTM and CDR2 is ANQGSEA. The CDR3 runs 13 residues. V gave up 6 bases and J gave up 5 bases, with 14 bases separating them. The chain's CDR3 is CSVRTSFDNEQFF. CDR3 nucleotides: TGCAGCGTCAGAACTAGTTTCGACAATGAGCAGTTCTTC.

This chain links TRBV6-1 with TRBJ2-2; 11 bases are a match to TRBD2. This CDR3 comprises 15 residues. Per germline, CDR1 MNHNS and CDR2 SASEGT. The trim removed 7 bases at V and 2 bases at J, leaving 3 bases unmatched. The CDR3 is CASTLAGGNTGELFF. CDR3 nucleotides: TGTGCCAGCACCCTAGCGGGAGGTAACACCGGGGAGCTGTTTTTT.

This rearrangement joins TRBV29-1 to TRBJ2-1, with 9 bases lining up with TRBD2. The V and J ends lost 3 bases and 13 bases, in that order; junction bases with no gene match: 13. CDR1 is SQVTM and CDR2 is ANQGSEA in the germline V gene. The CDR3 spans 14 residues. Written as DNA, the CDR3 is TGCAGCGTTGACCGGGCGGGAGGGCCCCAAGAACAGTTCTTC. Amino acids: CSVDRAGGPQEQFF.

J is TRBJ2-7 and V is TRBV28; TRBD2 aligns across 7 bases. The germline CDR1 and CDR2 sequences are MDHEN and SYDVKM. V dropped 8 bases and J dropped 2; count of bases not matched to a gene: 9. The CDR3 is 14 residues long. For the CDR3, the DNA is TGTGCCAGCTCCTGGGGCGGGAGAGCCTACGAGCAGTACTTC. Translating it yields CASSWGGRAYEQYF.

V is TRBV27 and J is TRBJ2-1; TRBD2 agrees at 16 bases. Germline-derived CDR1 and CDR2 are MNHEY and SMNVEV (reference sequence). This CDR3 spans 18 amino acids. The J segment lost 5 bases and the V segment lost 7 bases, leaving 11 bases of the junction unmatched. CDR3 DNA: TGTGCCAGCAACCCTGGCGGGACTAGCGGGAGGGAGAACAATGAGCAGTTCTTC. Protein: CASNPGGTSGRENNEQFF.